The 12 T cell receptor beta chains reported below all come from one sample, sequenced in a study of T cells in Graves' hyperthyroidism and ophthalmopathy. Researchers took RNA transcripts and amplified the TCR beta CDR3 regions from them. HTBI primers were employed in a first-round RT-PCR of the TCR CDR3. A single record per CDR3 protein comes from TCRdb applying MiXCR to the multiplex PCR reads. The sample contains under 300,000 distinct CDR3 sequences, about 15% of which appear only once. The sequencing input was blood. All receptors come from a woman in her forties with Graves' hyperthyroidism that later progressed to Graves' ophthalmopathy.

The sample holds a few counts of this clonotype. This rearrangement joins TRBV11-2 to TRBJ1-1, with D hard to call. This CDR3 has 16 amino acids. Germline V gives CDR1 SGHAT, CDR2 FQNNGV. V dropped 5 bases and J dropped 9 bases, with 25 bases sitting between them. The DNA for the CDR3 is TGTGCCAGCAGCCAGTACGAACTATCAGGTCTTCCAAAAGCTTTCTTT. Translation gives CASSQYELSGLPKAFF.

This clonotype showed up many times. CDR3 coding DNA: TGTGCCAGCAGTAACGACAGGGCGAGCTCCTACGAGCAGTACTTC. Translation: CASSNDRASSYEQYF. The rearrangement uses TRBV28 and TRBJ2-7; 7 bases map to TRBD1. This CDR3 is built from 15 residues. Germline values: CDR1 MDHEN, CDR2 SYDVKM. Trimming at V came to 5 bases and at J to 0 bases, leaving 7 bases not matched to a gene.

This clonotype was picked up many times. The genes are TRBV18 and TRBJ2-5, with 9 nucleotides matching TRBD2. This CDR3 has 16 amino acids. Germline V gene sequence: CDR1 KGHSH, CDR2 LQKENI. J gave up 4 bases and V 2 bases, and 8 bases lay outside the gene matches. The DNA of the CDR3 is TGTGCCAGCTCACCAGCGGGAGGGCCTAGGGGAGAGACCCAGTACTTC. Protein product: CASSPAGGPRGETQYF.

Notes on this clonotype: A much larger clone lies a single base off, so this may be a read error. The chain recombines TRBV6-1 with TRBJ2-2; 9 positions agree with TRBD2. From germline, CDR1 is MNHNS and CDR2 SASEGT. V trimming: 7 bases; J trimming: 1 base; junction bases outside the gene matches: 7. The CDR3 totals 16 residues. As DNA, the CDR3 is TGTGCCAGCACCCCGGGACTAGCTAGGAACACCGGGGAGCTGTTTTTT. Translation gives CASTPGLARNTGELFF.

At least ten counts were recorded for this clonotype. The chain links TRBV27 to TRBJ1-2, with 7 bases fitting TRBD1. Germline loops: CDR1 MNHEY, CDR2 SMNVEV (reference sequence). V lost 5 bases to trimming and J lost 7 bases; unmatched junction nucleotides: 7. The CDR3 totals 13 residues. The chain's CDR3 is CASSLQGGGGYTF. In DNA form, the CDR3 reads TGTGCCAGCAGTCTCCAGGGGGGGGGTGGCTACACCTTC.

This clonotype has a count of ten or more. The chain recombines TRBV9 with TRBJ2-3; D tentatively reads TRBD1 or TRBD2 (6 bases each). The germline gives CDR1 SGDLS, CDR2 YYNGEE. CDR3 length: 15 residues. Between the trimmed V and J ends, which lost 0 bases and 6 bases, there was a span of 14 bases. The CDR3 loop reads CASSVVSGAWDTQYF. The CDR3 nucleotides are TGTGCCAGCAGCGTAGTATCGGGGGCTTGGGATACGCAGTATTTT.

This clonotype was seen at least ten times. The chain carries TRBV4-2 and TRBJ1-5; perhaps TRBD1 as D (5 bases). Trimming shortened V by 2 bases and J by 6 bases, and 17 bases separated the two germline ends. Germline CDR1 is LGHNA and CDR2 is YNFKEQ. CDR3 length: 16 amino acids. The chain's CDR3 is CASSQPLEGNGQPQHF. CDR3 nucleotide sequence: TGTGCCAGCAGCCAACCCCTTGAGGGGAACGGTCAGCCCCAGCATTTT.

This clonotype was picked up many times. The chain has TRBV30 and TRBJ2-5; possibly TRBD2 for D (6 bases). This CDR3 contains 17 residues. Germline CDR1 is GTSNPN and CDR2 is SVGIG (reference sequence). V was pared by 0 bases and J by 0 bases, with 17 bases between. CDR3 sequence (DNA): TGTGCCTGGAGTGTCCGCTGGCGGGACGTTAACCAAGAGACCCAGTACTTC. Translation gives CAWSVRWRDVNQETQYF.

This clonotype has only a few counts. The rearrangement joins TRBV3-1 to TRBJ1-5; D perhaps matches TRBD1 (6 bases). This CDR3 spans 14 amino acids. V lost 7 bases and J 6 bases, leaving 16 bases between the germline ends. From germline, CDR1 is LGHDT and CDR2 YNNKEL (reference sequence). This chain's CDR3 is CASTLSGASQPQHF. In DNA, the CDR3 is TGTGCCAGCACCCTGTCAGGGGCAAGTCAGCCCCAGCATTTT.

This clonotype occurred many times. V is TRBV30 and J is TRBJ2-1; D is perhaps TRBD1 or TRBD2 (5 bases each). V lost 0 bases, J lost 0 bases, and 24 bases lay in between. Germline V lookup: CDR1 GTSNPN, CDR2 SVGIG (reference sequence). The CDR3 sequence is 20 residues long. The CDR3: CAWSVLEGIPYLSSYNEQFF. CDR3 DNA: TGTGCCTGGAGTGTACTAGAGGGGATACCATATTTAAGCTCCTACAATGAGCAGTTCTTC. Supplemented by reference TRBV30 and TRBJ2-1, the full variable domain reads SQTIHQWPATLVQPVGSPLSLECTVEGTSNPNLYWYRQAAGRGLQLLFYSVGIGQISSEVPQNLSASRPQDRQFILSSKKLLLSDSGFYLCAWSVLEGIPYLSSYNEQFFGPGTRLTVL.

This clonotype was counted only a few times. A much larger clone differs by one base, so this may be a read error. The rearrangement joins TRBV6-4 to TRBJ2-3; D not certain. CDR1 and CDR2 (germline): MRHNA, SNTAGT. The ends were cut back, 2 bases at V and 2 bases at J, with 2 bases in the middle. The CDR3 has 12 amino acids. This CDR3 is CASSDNTDTQYF. The CDR3 DNA is TGTGCCAGCAGTGACAACACAGATACGCAGTATTTT.

In this sample, this clonotype turned up once. The gene calls are TRBV20-1 and TRBJ1-2; 8 positions agree with TRBD1. Germline V CDR1 and CDR2: DFQATT, SNEGSKA (reference sequence). With 6 bases clipped from V and 0 bases from J, the junction kept 9 bases outside the gene matches. There are 15 residues in the CDR3. The CDR3 sequence is CSAMDRVTPNYGYTF. The DNA for the CDR3 is TGCAGTGCCATGGACAGGGTAACCCCTAACTATGGCTACACCTTC.